The entry below gives a single T cell receptor (beta chain) sequence along with its context. What it binds is unknown. The sample's treatment: some 19 received Ad26.COV2.S at low or high dose, single or two shots; 5 received placebo; per-sample allocation not given. Sampling was performed 63 days after the first vaccine or placebo injection. In the vaccine, an Ad26 vector expressed the SARS-CoV-2 spike of the Wuhan strain. The CDR3 consists of 18 residues. Germline CDR1 reads KGHSH; CDR2 reads LQKENI. The V gene end was trimmed by 1 base and the J gene end by 1 base; junction bases not matched to a gene: 6. The sample is drawn from a study of Ad26.COV2.S vaccination and SARS-CoV-2 variants. Sequencing used immunoSEQ multiplex PCR; TCRdb keeps in-frame clones, though not all of them. The sample carries more than 300,000 clones, about 88% recorded once. Study-level points and caveats: Analytic work on TCR breadth and depth might have understated the full extent of total T cell responses. Breadth of non-spike TCRs did not differ between vaccinees and placebo recipients.

The material sequenced was peripheral blood, taken in a trial of Ad26.COV2.S vaccine versus placebo. The chain is built from TRBV18 and TRBJ2-2; 10 nucleotides align to TRBD2. The sequence came from a person aged 18-65 years who received the Ad26.COV2.S COVID-19 vaccine or a placebo. The CDR3 nucleotides read TGTGCCAGCTCACCACGGCAAGCGGGGGGGCTGAACACCGGGGAGCTGTTTTTT. It specifies CASSPRQAGGLNTGELFF.